The rows below give T cell receptor beta chains drawn from one sample of a study of shared clonotypes between healthy human individuals. The repertoire was sequenced with immunoSEQ multiplex PCR; TCRdb's copy has only in-frame clones and lacks some. The sample shows roughly 500,000 clones, about 96% of them seen only once. What was sequenced was naive CD4+ T cells sorted from blood. These receptors were taken from a woman aged 25 to 39 in good health. CDR3s include the opening cysteine and the closing phenylalanine or tryptophan. The D gene is left open where the match is weak. Only some rows state a clone size, as once, few, many or a class for expanded clones.

size	D	V	J	CDR3	DNA
-	TRBD1	TRBV7-3	TRBJ1-1	CASSLRGQHTEAFF	TGTGCCAGCAGCTTAAGGGGACAGCACACTGAAGCTTTCTTT
-	TRBD2	TRBV15	TRBJ2-3	CATSRGLAASTDTQYF	TGTGCCACCAGCAGAGGCCTAGCGGCTAGCACAGATACGCAGTATTTT
-	TRBD2	TRBV28	TRBJ2-7	CASSLDAAGPLSYEQYF	TGTGCCAGCAGTTTGGACGCAGCGGGGCCCCTATCCTACGAGCAGTACTTC
once	-	TRBV10-3	TRBJ1-1	CAITGEPNTEAFF	TGTGCCATCACCGGAGAACCAAACACTGAAGCTTTCTTT
-	TRBD2	TRBV5-1	TRBJ2-2	CASSLRSGRETGELFF	TGCGCCAGCAGCTTGAGGAGCGGGAGAGAAACCGGGGAGCTGTTTTTT
-	-	TRBV19	TRBJ2-6	CASRSGYGANVLTF	TGTGCCAGTAGGTCAGGGTACGGGGCCAACGTCCTGACTTTC
-	-	TRBV14	TRBJ1-4	CASSQSRDWATNEKLFF	TGTGCCAGCAGCCAATCCCGGGACTGGGCAACTAATGAAAAACTGTTTTTT
-	TRBD1	TRBV19	TRBJ1-2	CASSSTGVNYGYTF	TGTGCCAGTAGTAGTACAGGGGTTAACTATGGCTACACCTTC
-	-	TRBV19	TRBJ1-2	CASSIVLDRTYGYTF	TGTGCCAGTAGTATAGTCCTGGACAGAACCTATGGCTACACCTTC
-	TRBD1	TRBV19	TRBJ2-5	CATGQAGWQYF	TGTGCCACCGGACAGGCCGGATGGCAGTACTTC
-	-	TRBV9	TRBJ2-3	CASSVDGERGTDTQYF	TGTGCCAGCAGCGTAGACGGCGAAAGGGGCACAGATACGCAGTATTTT
-	-	TRBV19	TRBJ2-7	CASSMSNRVEQYF	TGTGCCAGTAGTATGTCGAATAGGGTCGAGCAGTACTTC
few	-	TRBV9	TRBJ2-7	CASSVAVLSYEQYF	TGTGCCAGCAGCGTAGCAGTGCTTTCCTACGAGCAGTACTTC
once	-	TRBV5-4	TRBJ2-6	CASSTTSGANVLTF	TGTGCCAGCAGCACCACCTCTGGGGCCAACGTCCTGACTTTC
-	TRBD2	TRBV6-1	TRBJ2-5	CASSEGGGPQETQYF	TGTGCCAGCAGTGAAGGGGGGGGACCGCAAGAGACCCAGTACTTC
-	-	TRBV21-1	TRBJ2-7	CASSEQYF	TGTGCCAGCAGCGAGCAGTACTTC
-	-	TRBV6-1	TRBJ2-5	CASSGLWGSETQYF	TGTGCCAGCAGTGGACTGTGGGGTAGCGAGACCCAGTACTTC
-	-	TRBV6-1	TRBJ1-4	CASSVRGRGEKLFF	TGTGCCAGCAGTGTTAGGGGCCGCGGTGAAAAACTGTTTTTT
-	TRBD2	TRBV7-6	TRBJ2-3	CASSLWSGTSGRSDTQYF	TGTGCCAGCAGCCTATGGTCTGGGACTAGCGGGAGATCAGATACGCAGTATTTT
-	-	TRBV4-1	TRBJ2-7	CASSQEPAISSYEQYF	TGCGCCAGCAGCCAAGAACCAGCAATAAGCTCCTACGAGCAGTACTTC
-	-	TRBV29-1	TRBJ2-3	CSVGLVRPPDTQYF	TGCAGCGTTGGGCTAGTCCGTCCCCCAGATACGCAGTATTTT
-	-	TRBV4-1	TRBJ2-7	CASSQEIYEQYF	TGCGCCAGCAGCCAAGAGATTTACGAGCAGTACTTC
-	-	TRBV5-1	TRBJ2-7	CASSSGGGHYEQYF	TGCGCCAGCAGCTCTGGTGGAGGGCACTACGAGCAGTACTTC
-	-	TRBV25-1	TRBJ1-4	CASSGQDLKLFF	TGTGCCAGCAGTGGGCAGGACCTAAAACTGTTTTTT
once	-	TRBV28	TRBJ2-2	CASNRGTAVNTGELFF	TGTGCCAGCAATCGCGGGACGGCTGTGAACACCGGGGAGCTGTTTTTT
-	TRBD1	TRBV5-1	TRBJ1-2	CASSLWDRDVNTF	TGCGCCAGCAGCTTGTGGGACAGGGATGTTAACACCTTC
-	-	TRBV19	TRBJ1-1	CASSLRNTEAFF	TGTGCCAGTAGTCTTCGGAACACTGAAGCTTTCTTT
-	-	TRBV10-3	TRBJ1-1	CAISESQTSTTAFF	TGTGCCATCAGTGAGTCTCAGACATCCACGACCGCTTTCTTT
-	-	TRBV28	TRBJ1-5	CASTLGGNSNQPQHF	TGTGCCAGCACCCTGGGAGGAAATAGCAATCAGCCCCAGCATTTT
-	-	TRBV4-1	TRBJ2-7	CASSQPGGKRPYEQYF	TGCGCCAGCAGCCAACCAGGGGGGAAGCGTCCCTACGAGCAGTACTTC
-	-	TRBV27	TRBJ2-1	CACSPQGVPGGVFYNEQFF	TGTGCCTGCAGCCCGCAGGGAGTTCCAGGAGGAGTTTTCTACAATGAGCAGTTCTTC
-	-	TRBV15	TRBJ1-3	CATARGFHGNTIYF	TGTGCCACCGCCAGGGGATTCCATGGAAACACCATATATTTT
-	-	TRBV27	TRBJ2-7	CASAPLSAGEQYF	TGTGCCAGTGCCCCGCTCAGCGCTGGCGAGCAGTACTTC
-	-	TRBV27	TRBJ1-1	CASSPIPPGHYRPALMNTEAFF	TGTGCCAGCAGCCCAATACCCCCCGGGCATTATCGGCCAGCTCTCATGAACACTGAAGCTTTCTTT
-	-	TRBV2	TRBJ2-7	CASSGGSYEQYF	TGTGCCAGCAGTGGAGGATCCTACGAGCAGTACTTC
-	-	TRBV19	TRBJ1-5	CASRTTGYSNQPQHF	TGTGCCAGTAGAACCACAGGCTATAGCAATCAGCCCCAGCATTTT
once	-	TRBV18	TRBJ1-2	CASSPPGYQGPSSNLPF	TGTGCCAGCTCACCACCGGGTTATCAGGGGCCCTCCTCTAATCTCCCCTTC